The 10 T cell receptor beta chains in this list originate from one sample, sequenced in a study of shared clonotypes between healthy human individuals. Data came from immunoSEQ multiplex PCR; TCRdb stores just in-frame clones and leaves some out. The sample carries a few million clones, 90% to 95% recorded once. The sample was naive CD4+ T cells sorted from blood. As to subset: CD45RA+ positively selected. These TCRs come from a man between 18 and 35 years old in good health.

A note on this clone: The same CDR3 is also encoded by other DNA sequences in this sample. In DNA, the CDR3 is TGTGCCAGCAGGTCAGGGGAGACCCAGTACTTC. Encoded protein: CASRSGETQYF. The chain joins TRBV6-1 to TRBJ2-5, with D maybe TRBD1 (5 bases). Germline CDR1 MNHNS, CDR2 SASEGT. V was clipped by 6 bases and J by 5 bases, with 7 bases between them. The CDR3 loop spans 11 amino acids.

This clone was observed a handful of times. This sequence joins TRBV6-6 and TRBJ2-7; D remains ambiguous. Germline CDR1 and CDR2: MNHNY and SVGAGI (reference sequence). CDR3 length: 12 amino acids. Trimming left V 2 bases short and J 4 bases short, with 6 bases between. This CDR3 reads CASSYAQYEQYF. The CDR3 DNA is TGTGCCAGCAGTTACGCCCAATACGAGCAGTACTTC.

This chain joins TRBV29-1 and TRBJ2-5; 11 positions agree with TRBD2. Germline V CDR1 and CDR2: SQVTM, ANQGSEA. The V gene end was trimmed by 4 bases and the J gene end by 2 bases; junction bases not matched to a gene: 3. The CDR3 has 14 residues. The CDR3 region has the DNA TGCAGCGTTGTTGGGACTAGCGGACAAGAGACCCAGTACTTC. Amino acids: CSVVGTSGQETQYF.

The chain couples TRBV5-1 to TRBJ2-6; 11 bases agree with TRBD1. This CDR3 has 15 residues. J gave up 4 bases and V 5 bases, and 2 bases lay outside the gene matches. CDR1 and CDR2 (germline): SGHRS, YFSETQ. The CDR3 region is CASRDRGHGANVLTF. DNA for the CDR3: TGCGCCAGCAGGGACAGGGGGCACGGGGCCAACGTCCTGACTTTC.

This clone occurred a few times. The chain employs TRBV30 and TRBJ1-1; a weak D match, TRBD1 (6 bases). Trimming stripped 3 bases from V and 7 bases from J, with 15 bases between. This CDR3 has 13 amino acids. Germline values: CDR1 GTSNPN, CDR2 SVGIG (reference sequence). CDR3 residues: CAWSEGGIREAFF. CDR3 DNA: TGTGCCTGGAGCGAGGGGGGGATTCGTGAAGCTTTCTTT.

This chain joins TRBV10-3 and TRBJ2-5, with D hard to call. CDR3 size: 14 residues. CDR1 and CDR2 (germline): ENHRY, SYGVKD. DNA for the CDR3: TGTGCGAACGACCCCTGGGGTAATGGGGAGACCCAGTACTTC. It codes for CANDPWGNGETQYF.

The chain joins TRBV7-3 to TRBJ2-1; the D gene is possibly TRBD2 (7 bases). The V and J ends lost 5 bases and 9 bases respectively, with 23 bases between them. The CDR3 length is 16 residues. The germline V gene encodes CDR1 SGHTA and CDR2 FQGTGA. CDR3 residues: CASSSLGGLALTEQFF. CDR3 in DNA: TGTGCCAGCAGCAGCCTCGGGGGGCTGGCCTTGACTGAGCAGTTCTTC. Full variable domain (remainder filled in from reference TRBV7-3 and TRBJ2-1): GAGVSQTPSNKVTEKGKYVELRCDPISGHTALYWYRQSLGQGPEFLIYFQGTGAADDSGLPNDRFFAVRPEGSVSTLKIQRTERGDSAVYLCASSSLGGLALTEQFFGPGTRLTVL.

The gene calls are TRBV2 and TRBJ2-2; D unresolved. Trimming removed 3 bases from V and 6 bases from J, with 8 bases in between. Germline values: CDR1 SNHLY, CDR2 FYNNEI. The CDR3 contains 13 residues. CDR3 sequence reads: CASSDAWPGELFF. The CDR3 DNA is TGTGCCAGCAGTGATGCCTGGCCCGGGGAGCTGTTTTTT.

J is TRBJ1-2 and V is TRBV6-1; 9 bases align to TRBD1. Trimming took 9 bases from V and 4 from J; bases not matched to a gene: 6. The CDR3 runs 13 residues. The germline V gene has CDR1 MNHNS and CDR2 SASEGT. The DNA for the CDR3 is TGTGCCAGTTGGACAGGGGAAAGCTATGGCTACACCTTC. Residues: CASWTGESYGYTF.

The chain has TRBV6-1 and TRBJ2-7, with D possibly TRBD1 on 6 matching bases. The CDR3 loop spans 15 amino acids. The germline V gene encodes CDR1 MNHNS and CDR2 SASEGT. The germline V and J ends were trimmed by 4 bases and 6 bases, with 19 bases remaining between them. DNA of the CDR3: TGTGCCAGCAGTGCCACAGGGTCGGTGGCTGGCGAGCAGTACTTC. Translating it yields CASSATGSVAGEQYF.